This T cell receptor beta chain was captured by sequencing in a study of cytomegalovirus exposure and HLA in healthy donors. Study-level results: Most TCR sequences proved rare, with some public TCRs found in many donors.

Of note for this clone: Its antigen is undetermined.

Measured with immunoSEQ multiplex PCR; TCRdb has only the in-frame clones, and not every one. The sample lists under 150,000 clones, 80% to 90% occurring once. The germline V gene encodes CDR1 MNHEY and CDR2 SVGAGI. The CDR3 is made up of 14 amino acids. V was shortened by 3 bases and J by 1 base, with 10 bases between the two germline ends. Sequenced material: PBMCs. The gene calls are TRBV6-5 and TRBJ2-7; no clear D. The TCR was taken from a woman aged 18-35 years in good health and CMV-seropositive. Here the CDR3 DNA reads TGTGCCAGCAGTTATAATAGCAATTCCTACGAGCAGTACTTC. It codes for CASSYNSNSYEQYF.